One T cell receptor (beta chain) is described in this entry. At least ten counts were recorded for this clonotype. It has no known antigen specificity. No much larger clonotype is one base removed from it; base qualities were not supplied. The record originates from a study of blood T cells in healthy people across ages (dated by TCRdb to between 2014 and 2017). With regard to the full study: In model experiments, template switching captured about one uniquely barcoded TCR beta cDNA molecule for every two T cells. Using the same blood draw, the study looked at two additional independent replicas of 1 million unique cDNA reads for two donors, one aged 18 to 30 and the other aged 80 or older. To avoid experimental bias, donors of different ages were distributed randomly across sequencing lanes. To track age-related changes in TCR beta repertoire diversity, the study relied on deep sequencing normalized with unique cDNA molecular identifiers. Four age groups were formed from the donors: young (average about 17 years), middle-aged (approximately 40), aged (62) and long-lived (around 82).

Systemically healthy Caucasian individuals from Russia, approximately 39 in total and aged roughly 6 to 100 years, were included as donors. Approximately 9.3 milliliters of peripheral blood were collected from each donor into EDTA-treated Vacutainer tubes. Ficoll-Paque density-gradient centrifugation was used to isolate PBMCs, with at least 6 million obtained per sample. Trizol reagent was used to extract total RNA from the PBMCs, yielding at least 6 micrograms per sample. Naive CD45RAhigh/CD27high T cell percentages were measured by flow cytometry on a PBMC aliquot from every donor. According to the germline V gene, CDR1 reads SGDLS and CDR2 reads YYNGEE. The CDR3, cysteine through phenylalanine, is 18 amino acids long. Just CDR3 DNA is preserved here, 54 bases in frame from base 1. V lost 4 bases and J lost 1 base, and the count of bases not matched to a germline gene is 14. The library was generated by 5' RACE. The instrument was an Illumina HiSeq 2500. A second PCR of roughly 6 to 12 cycles was performed with a sample-barcoded 5' primer and a J-beta primer mix. Each TCR beta cDNA molecule received a unique molecular identifier from a template-switch 5' adaptor carrying 12 random nucleotides. Each sample yielded at least 2.5 million CDR3-containing paired-end reads. First-strand cDNA synthesis was performed from all RNA using the Mint cDNA synthesis kit, with priming by a TRBC-specific oligonucleotide. After uracil-DNA glycosylase treatment, a first 18-cycle PCR used universal primers M1SS and BC2_uni_R on all cDNA. In the original analysis: For normalization, 1 million high-quality reads, each with a distinct molecular identifier, were randomly selected from each sample. Instead of being binned into consensus sequences, reads that shared molecular identifiers were thrown out. CDR3 identification, clonotype clustering and error correction used MiTCR with a Q25 quality threshold and the strictest error-elimination algorithm. Lower-bound total TCR beta diversity was estimated with a nonparametric unseen species model using Euler transformation. The public reads were reprocessed in TCRdb via fastp at Q25 and MiXCR, keeping in-frame beta chains. Each CDR3 protein appears once, grouped with its most common genes and DNA. The V and J calls were determined by TCRdb, not by the authors. This sample is represented by about 1.5 million distinct CDR3 sequences; around 39% of them were singletons. The ten largest clones take up approximately 7.9% of the sample.

Paper-wide results and their limitations: Observed TCR beta diversity per million T cells fell roughly linearly with age, and a significant reduction was already apparent by age roughly 41. Estimates of total diversity based on one million sequenced T cells were regarded as lower bounds and as underestimates. Compared with the aged group, the long-lived group had more naive CD4+ T cells, fewer expanded clones and increased TCR diversity, a pattern suggesting age selection. Conclusive comparison of naive and antigen-experienced compartments was prevented by the profiling of bulk unsorted PBMCs. Because donor CMV infection status was unknown, age-related changes in expanded clonotypes were potentially confounded. A strong correlation was found between observed TCR beta diversity and the percentage of naive T cells measured by flow cytometry.

The sample was blood. This clonotype was sampled from a woman aged 18-29 years in good health. This sequence uses TRBV9 and TRBJ2-3, and 8 junctional nucleotides match TRBD2. For the CDR3, the sequence is CASSRTGRGALGTDTQYF. The nucleotide sequence reads TGTGCCAGCAGCAGGACTGGGCGGGGGGCGTTAGGCACAGATACGCAGTATTTT. Full variable domain (CDR3 extended with the reference TRBV9 and TRBJ2-3 proteins): DSGVTQTPKHLITATGQRVTLRCSPRSGDLSVYWYQQSLDQGLQFLIQYYNGEERAKGNILERFSAQQFPDLHSELNLSSLELGDSALYFCASSRTGRGALGTDTQYFGPGTRLTVL.